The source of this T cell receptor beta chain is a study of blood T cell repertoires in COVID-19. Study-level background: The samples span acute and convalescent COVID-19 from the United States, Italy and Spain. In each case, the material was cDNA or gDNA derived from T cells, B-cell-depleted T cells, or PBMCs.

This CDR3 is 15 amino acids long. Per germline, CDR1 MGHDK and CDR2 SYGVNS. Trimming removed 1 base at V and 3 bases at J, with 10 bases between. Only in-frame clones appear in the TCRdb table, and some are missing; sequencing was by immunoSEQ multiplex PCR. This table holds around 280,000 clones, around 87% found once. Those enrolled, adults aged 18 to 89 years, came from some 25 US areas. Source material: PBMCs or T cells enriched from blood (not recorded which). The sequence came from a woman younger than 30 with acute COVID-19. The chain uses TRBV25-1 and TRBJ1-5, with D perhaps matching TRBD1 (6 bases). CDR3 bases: TGTGCCAGCAGTGAATCAGGACAGTTCAATCAGCCCCAGCATTTT. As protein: CASSESGQFNQPQHF.